This TCR beta chain derives from a study of blood T cell repertoires in COVID-19. The wider study: Donors in the United States, Italy and Spain gave samples during acute or convalescent COVID-19. In each case, the material was cDNA or gDNA derived from T cells, B-cell-depleted T cells, or PBMCs.

Under the authors' procedure: It was from reference gene primer amplification that nucleated cell counts were estimated. Method: immunoSEQ multiplex PCR; TCRdb's copy keeps in-frame clones and lacks some. V and J calls and clone size follow that table, whereas D and trimming were derived from the DNA. Among around 26,000 clones, around two thirds were seen once, and the ten largest hold 7.3%. CDR3 size: 15 residues. V lost 2 bases, J lost 6 bases, and 16 bases lay in between. From germline, CDR1 is SGHAT and CDR2 FQDESV (reference sequence). This TCR came from a man between 60 and 70 years old with active or convalescent COVID-19. The chain joins TRBV11-1 to TRBJ1-2; TRBD1 might be the D (5 bases). Sequencing was carried out using peripheral blood. CDR3 amino acids: CASSLTQIGGHGYTF. Written as DNA, the CDR3 is TGTGCCAGCAGCTTAACCCAGATCGGGGGACATGGCTACACCTTC.